This T cell receptor beta chain was obtained from a study of cytomegalovirus exposure and HLA in healthy donors. Study results and caveats: A later analysis linked a missense DCLRE1C variant to TCR beta V- and J-gene trimming.

With 6 bases clipped from V and 3 bases from J, the junction kept 13 bases outside the gene matches. This CDR3 is built from 16 residues. Germline values: CDR1 MNHEY, CDR2 SMNVEV (reference sequence). Remarks on this clone: The target antigen is unknown.

Primers for the PCR totalled 60 Vbeta and 13 Jbeta. The table came from immunoSEQ multiplex PCR; TCRdb's copy has only in-frame clones and leaves some out. This table has some 140,000 clones, 65% to 85% appearing once. The chain combines TRBV27 with TRBJ1-1, with 7 bases that match TRBD1. The receptor comes from a man younger than 35 in good health and CMV-seronegative. Sequencing used PBMCs. The CDR3 region has the DNA TGTGCCAGCAGCTATATGAAGACAGGGTTGGACACTGAAGCTTTCTTT. It specifies CASSYMKTGLDTEAFF.